These 8 T cell receptor beta chains came from one sample sequenced in a study of CD8+CD57+ T cells in acquired aplastic anemia listed by TCRdb under 2018. The sequencer was an Illumina HiSeq 2000. Genomic DNA was used as template for profiling of TCR beta VDJ combinations and CDR3 sequences. The public reads were quality trimmed at Q25 with fastp and then assembled into clones with MiXCR by TCRdb, keeping productive beta chains. When rows share a CDR3 protein, they turn into one entry using the most common DNA and genes. The sample table contains some 410,000 distinct CDR3 sequences; only one count was recorded for under 80% of them. 4% of the sample is held by the ten biggest clonotypes. Material: sorted CD4+, CD8+, or CD8+CD57+ T cells (not recorded which) from PBMCs. The receptors stem from a human donor in good health, serving as a control.

This chain connects TRBV19 to TRBJ1-2, with 9 bases that match TRBD1. The CDR3 totals 15 residues. Per germline, CDR1 LNHDA and CDR2 SQIVND (reference sequence). With 5 bases clipped from V and 8 bases from J, the junction kept 12 bases outside the gene matches. Here the CDR3 reads CASSVWTGDRVGYTF. The CDR3 coding sequence is TGTGCCAGTAGTGTCTGGACAGGGGATCGAGTCGGCTACACCTTC.

The chain combines TRBV7-2 with TRBJ2-3; D gene uncertain. The V and J ends lost 0 bases and 15 bases respectively, with 19 bases between them. The germline V gene has CDR1 SGHTA and CDR2 FQGNSA. CDR3 length: 14 residues. This chain's CDR3 is CASSLAPLRGRYYF. CDR3 bases: TGTGCCAGCAGCTTAGCGCCTCTGCGCGGACGGTACTATTTT. Variable domain in full (rest from reference TRBV7-2 and TRBJ2-3): GAGVSQSPSNKVTEKGKDVELRCDPISGHTALYWYRQSLGQGLEFLIYFQGNSAPDKSGLPSDRFSAERTGGSVSTLTIQRTQQEDSAVYLCASSLAPLRGRYYFGPGTRLTVL.

A word on this clonotype: One junction end does not reproduce the germline sequence, and a read error may be involved. The chain is built from TRBV7-2 and TRBJ1-3, with D unresolved. CDR3 length: 14 residues. Germline loops: CDR1 SGHTA, CDR2 FQGNSA. For the CDR3, the DNA is TGCGCCAGCAGCTCTGGTGTTGCTGGAAAGACCATATACTTT. Translating it yields CASSSGVAGKTIYF. Complete variable domain (other parts from reference TRBV7-2 and TRBJ1-3): GAGVSQSPSNKVTEKGKDVELRCDPISGHTALYWYRQSLGQGLEFLIYFQGNSAPDKSGLPSDRFSAERTGGSVSTLTIQRTQQEDSAVYLCASSSGVAGKTIYFGEGSWLTVV.

The chain joins TRBV7-9 to TRBJ1-6; 10 nucleotides align to TRBD1. The ends lost 3 bases at V and 19 bases at J; junction bases unmatched: 15. Germline loops: CDR1 SEHNR, CDR2 FQNEAQ (reference sequence). The CDR3 consists of 15 residues. The CDR3 DNA sequence: TGTGCCAGCAGCTTGGGACAGGGGTGTAGCGGACCGATACACTTT. Protein: CASSLGQGCSGPIHF.

The chain links TRBV9 to TRBJ2-2, with D possibly TRBD2 on 5 matching bases. The V and J ends lost 4 bases and 4 bases respectively, with 14 bases between them. The CDR3 covers 15 residues. The V gene's germline CDR1 is SGDLS and CDR2 YYNGEE. The CDR3 DNA follows: TGTGCCAGCAGCTCCCGGGATCGGGGCACCGGGGAGCTGTTTTTT. Translation: CASSSRDRGTGELFF.

In its sample, this clonotype was seen many times. J is TRBJ2-7 and V is TRBV5-1, with 12 bases lining up with TRBD1. This CDR3 has 14 residues. Germline V gives CDR1 SGHRS, CDR2 YFSETQ. Germline trimming cut 0 bases from V and 9 bases from J; bases unmatched to any gene: 4. CDR3 coding DNA: TGCGCCAGCAGCTTGGAGGGACAGGGGGCAATGCAGTACTTC. This sequence encodes CASSLEGQGAMQYF.

In the case of this clonotype: The junction shows a germline mismatch at one end, possibly a read error. The V and J genes are TRBV29-1 and TRBJ2-7; D might be TRBD1 or TRBD2, each matching 6 bases. The germline V gene has CDR1 SQVTM and CDR2 ANQGSEA. This CDR3 comprises 14 residues. The CDR3 sequence: CSAPPGGRSYELYF. The DNA for the CDR3 is TGCAGCGCTCCCCCTGGGGGGCGTTCCTACGAGCTGTACTTC.

The chain recombines TRBV20-1 with TRBJ2-7; TRBD1 matches at 9 bases. The CDR3 is made up of 13 amino acids. V trimming: 6 bases; J trimming: 8 bases; junction bases outside the gene matches: 11. CDR1 DFQATT and CDR2 SNEGSKA come from the germline V gene (reference sequence). CDR3 nucleotide sequence: TGCAGTGCAGGGACAGGGACCTCCGAGCAGCAGTACTTC. This sequence encodes CSAGTGTSEQQYF.